The 14 T cell receptor beta chains listed next were all sequenced from one sample in a study of siplizumab effects on memory and regulatory T cells. Produced via immunoSEQ multiplex PCR; TCRdb's table is partial and in-frame only. The sample carries some 120,000 clones, about 95% recorded once. The sequenced sample consisted of non-Treg CD4+ T cells sorted from blood. The receptors derive from a human donor in good health.

This chain joins TRBV10-3 and TRBJ2-1, with 7 positions matching TRBD2. CDR1 is ENHRY, CDR2 SYGVKD, per germline. CDR3 size: 16 residues. With V trimmed by 4 bases and J by 8 bases, 14 bases remained unmatched. In DNA form, the CDR3 reads TGTGCCATCAGTGCCCGAGCGGGGAGGGCCCCCCATGAGCAGTTCTTC. Protein: CAISARAGRAPHEQFF.

This sequence joins TRBV10-3 and TRBJ2-5; a weak D match, TRBD2 (6 bases). Germline V gene lookup returns CDR1 ENHRY and CDR2 SYGVKD. The CDR3 runs to 14 residues. Trimming cost V 2 bases and J 2 bases, with 9 bases left between them. The CDR3 sequence is CAISEGGKQETQYF. The CDR3 bases are TGTGCCATCAGTGAGGGCGGGAAGCAAGAGACCCAGTACTTC.

The chain employs TRBV18 and TRBJ2-1; 12 nucleotides match TRBD2. In germline, CDR1 is KGHSH, CDR2 LQKENI. The CDR3 contains 16 residues. The junction had 6 bases not matched to a gene; V was cut back by 3 bases and J by 6 bases. The CDR3 loop is CASSPFTSGGSNEQFF. CDR3 in DNA: TGTGCCAGCTCACCCTTCACTAGCGGGGGGTCCAATGAGCAGTTCTTC.

V usage is TRBV7-2 and J usage is TRBJ2-7; tentative D call: TRBD2 (6 bases). Germline CDR1 and CDR2: SGHTA and FQGNSA. The CDR3 covers 13 residues. V dropped 6 bases and J dropped 0 bases, with 9 bases sitting between them. CDR3: CASSRRVSYEQYF. The CDR3 DNA is TGTGCCAGCAGTCGGAGGGTCTCCTACGAGCAGTACTTC.

A remark on this clone: Different DNA sequences within this sample yield the same CDR3. The chain joins TRBV5-1 to TRBJ1-5; D is possibly TRBD1 (6 bases). Germline CDR1 is SGHRS and CDR2 is YFSETQ. This CDR3 comprises 15 residues. Between the trimmed V and J ends, which lost 0 bases and 1 base, there was a span of 8 bases. The CDR3 nucleotides read TGCGCCAGCAGCTTGGAAGGGGGGAGCAATCAGCCCCAGCATTTT. Its translation is CASSLEGGSNQPQHF.

The V gene is TRBV11-3, the J gene TRBJ1-1, with D uncertain. Trimming cost V 0 bases and J 0 bases, with 5 bases left between them. Germline V gives CDR1 SGHNT, CDR2 YENEEA. The CDR3 extends over 14 amino acids. The CDR3 region is CASSLDQLNTEAFF. The CDR3 DNA is TGTGCCAGCAGCTTAGATCAACTGAACACTGAAGCTTTCTTT.

This sequence joins TRBV18 and TRBJ1-3; 9 bases match TRBD1. The germline V gene encodes CDR1 KGHSH and CDR2 LQKENI. The length of the CDR3 is 18 residues. J gave up 0 bases and V 3 bases, and 9 bases lay outside the gene matches. The CDR3: CASSPRDRATSSGNTIYF. The DNA for the CDR3 is TGTGCCAGCTCACCCCGGGACAGGGCCACTTCCTCTGGAAACACCATATATTTT.

This chain links TRBV5-1 with TRBJ2-1; D is ambiguous. The CDR3 contains 14 residues. From germline, CDR1 is SGHRS and CDR2 YFSETQ. Trimming cost V 2 bases and J 2 bases, with 8 bases left between them. The CDR3 region is CASSFASPYNEQFF. The DNA for the CDR3 is TGCGCCAGCAGCTTCGCGAGTCCCTACAATGAGCAGTTCTTC.

The CDR3 bases are TGTGCCAGCAGCTTAGGAGGGACTAGCAATGAGCAGTTCTTC. It yields the protein CASSLGGTSNEQFF. The V gene is TRBV11-3, the J gene TRBJ2-1, with TRBD2 matching over 8 bases. The CDR3 contains 14 residues. CDR1 is SGHNT and CDR2 is YENEEA in the germline V gene. J was trimmed by 6 bases and V by 1 base; bases with no gene match: 2.

V gene TRBV6-5 combines with J gene TRBJ2-7; perhaps TRBD1 as D (7 bases). The ends were cut back, 5 bases at V and 2 bases at J, with 16 bases in the middle. CDR1 and CDR2 from the germline V gene are MNHEY and SVGAGI. This CDR3 spans 15 amino acids. The CDR3 sequence is CASSTRTGGAYEQYF. As DNA, the CDR3 is TGTGCCAGCAGTACACGGACAGGAGGGGCCTACGAGCAGTACTTC.

The genes are TRBV6-1 and TRBJ2-1, with 8 nucleotides matching TRBD2. CDR3 size: 14 residues. Germline V CDR1 and CDR2: MNHNS, SASEGT. V trimming: 10 bases; J trimming: 8 bases; junction bases outside the gene matches: 13. CDR3 in amino acids: CATNDPGRAHEQFF. The CDR3 DNA is TGTGCCACCAATGATCCCGGGAGGGCCCATGAGCAGTTCTTC.

A word on this clone: Other DNA sequences from this sample encode an identical CDR3 as well. The chain combines TRBV2 with TRBJ1-1, with D tentatively TRBD1 (6 bases). V lost 6 bases, J lost 6 bases, and 17 bases lay in between. CDR3 length: 14 amino acids. Germline V gene data show CDR1 as SNHLY and CDR2 as FYNNEI. The CDR3 bases are TGTGCCAGCAGAAGGGACGTCGGGGGGCCTGAAGCTTTCTTT. Protein product: CASRRDVGGPEAFF.

Here the CDR3 reads CASTQGENTEAFF. Written as DNA, the CDR3 is TGTGCCAGCACACAGGGAGAGAACACTGAAGCTTTCTTT. The V call is TRBV2, the J call TRBJ1-1; possible D gene TRBD1, 6 bases. Germline V gene lookup returns CDR1 SNHLY and CDR2 FYNNEI. This CDR3 is 13 amino acids long. The V end was cut by 7 bases, the J end by 1 base, with 10 bases between.

CDR3 loop: CASSQTGLPTGELFF. The CDR3 DNA follows: TGTGCCAGCAGCCAGACAGGGCTGCCCACCGGGGAGCTGTTTTTT. The chain combines TRBV4-2 with TRBJ2-2; 7 bases map to TRBD1. Germline CDR1 is LGHNA and CDR2 is YNFKEQ. V dropped 3 bases and J dropped 4; count of bases not matched to a gene: 5. This CDR3 has 15 amino acids.